A selection of T cell receptor beta chains follows, all from one sample in a study of blood T cell repertoires in COVID-19. Here immunoSEQ multiplex PCR was the method, and the copy in TCRdb shows in-frame clones only, minus some. The sample lists about 160,000 clones, roughly 80% occurring once. What was sequenced was PBMCs or T cells enriched from blood (not recorded which). The receptors were sampled from a woman aged 55-70 years who had recovered from COVID-19. Each CDR3 is given with its conserved first and last residue. D genes are given only for firm matches.

v_gene	j_gene	d_gene	CDR3nt	CDR3aa
TRBV18	TRBJ1-1	.	TGTGCCAGCTCACCACAGGTCGCGGGGCGTGGGACTGAAGCTTTCTTT	CASSPQVAGRGTEAFF
TRBV19	TRBJ2-3	.	TGTGCCAGTAGTAAACGGGATACGCAGTATTTT	CASSKRDTQYF
TRBV7-9	TRBJ2-3	TRBD2	TGTGCCAGCAGCCCCCGGGGGGACCACCTTTACACAGATACGCAGTATTTT	CASSPRGDHLYTDTQYF
TRBV6-5	TRBJ2-7	.	TGTGCCAGCAGGACACCGAGCTCCTACGAGCAGTACTTC	CASRTPSSYEQYF
TRBV6-5	TRBJ2-7	TRBD1	TGTGCCAGCAGTAGACAGGGGGCTGTCCACTACGAGCAGTACTTC	CASSRQGAVHYEQYF
TRBV24-1	TRBJ2-2	TRBD2	TGTGCCACCAGTGATTTTAAGCCAGCGGGGGACCGAACCGGGGAGCTGTTTTTT	CATSDFKPAGDRTGELFF
TRBV20-1	TRBJ2-5	.	TGCAGTGCTAGTGACTACCTCGGGAGTCAAGAGACCCAGTACTTC	CSASDYLGSQETQYF
TRBV2	TRBJ2-5	.	TGTGCCAGCAGTCGGAAGACATTACAAGAGACCCAGTACTTC	CASSRKTLQETQYF
TRBV19	TRBJ1-1	.	TGTGCCAGTGGTGATCTAGGCACTGAAGCTTTCTTT	CASGDLGTEAFF
TRBV19	TRBJ2-3	TRBD2	TGTGCCAGTAGTGATCGGACTAGCGGGGCCGCAGATACGCAGTATTTT	CASSDRTSGAADTQYF